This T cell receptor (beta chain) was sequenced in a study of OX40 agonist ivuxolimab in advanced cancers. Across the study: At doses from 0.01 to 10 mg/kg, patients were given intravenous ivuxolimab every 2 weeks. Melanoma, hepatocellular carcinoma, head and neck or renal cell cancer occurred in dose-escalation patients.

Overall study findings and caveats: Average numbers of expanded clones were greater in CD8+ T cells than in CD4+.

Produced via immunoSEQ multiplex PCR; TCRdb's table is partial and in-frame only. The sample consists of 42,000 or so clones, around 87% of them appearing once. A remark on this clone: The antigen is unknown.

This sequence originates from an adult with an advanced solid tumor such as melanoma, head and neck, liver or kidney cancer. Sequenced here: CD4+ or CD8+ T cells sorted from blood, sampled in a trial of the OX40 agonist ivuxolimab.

CDR3 coding DNA: TGTGCCACCAGCAGAGATTCAAGGGCGGGCGAAAAACTGTTTTTT. Its translation: CATSRDSRAGEKLFF. The genes are TRBV15 and TRBJ1-4, with D hard to call. The CDR3 spans 15 residues. The germline V gene has CDR1 LNHNV and CDR2 YYDKDF (reference sequence). V shed 0 bases and J shed 8 bases, with 13 bases lying between them. The full variable domain, completed using reference TRBV15 and TRBJ1-4, is DAMVIQNPRYQVTQFGKPVTLSCSQTLNHNVMYWYQQKSSQAPKLLFHYYDKDFNNEADTPDNFQSRRPNTSFCFLDIRSPGLGDTAMYLCATSRDSRAGEKLFFGSGTQLSVL.